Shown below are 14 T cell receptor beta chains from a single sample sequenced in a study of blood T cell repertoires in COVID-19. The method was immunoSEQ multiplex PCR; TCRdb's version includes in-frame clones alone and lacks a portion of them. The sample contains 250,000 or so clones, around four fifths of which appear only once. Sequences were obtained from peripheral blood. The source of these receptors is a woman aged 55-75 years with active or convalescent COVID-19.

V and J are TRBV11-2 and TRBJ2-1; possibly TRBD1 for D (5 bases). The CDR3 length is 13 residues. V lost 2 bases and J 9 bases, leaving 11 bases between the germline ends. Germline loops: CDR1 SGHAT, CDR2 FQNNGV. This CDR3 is CASSLRWGSEQFF. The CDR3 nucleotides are TGTGCCAGCAGCTTAAGGTGGGGCAGTGAGCAGTTCTTC.

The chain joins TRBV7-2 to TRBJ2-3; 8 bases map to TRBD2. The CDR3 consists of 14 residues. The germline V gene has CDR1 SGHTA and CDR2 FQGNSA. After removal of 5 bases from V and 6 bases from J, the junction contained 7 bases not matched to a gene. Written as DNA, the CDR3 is TGTGCCAGCAGCCCTGGACTAGCTGCCGATACGCAGTATTTT. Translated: CASSPGLAADTQYF.

CDR3 sequence (DNA): TGTGCCAGCAGCGTAGGGGGCGCGGGGGTGCAAGAGACCCAGTACTTC. Translating gives CASSVGGAGVQETQYF. The V gene is TRBV9, the J gene TRBJ2-5; 7 nucleotides agree with TRBD2. In germline, CDR1 is SGDLS, CDR2 YYNGEE. This CDR3 spans 16 amino acids. The V and J ends lost 0 bases and 2 bases, in that order; junction bases with no gene match: 7.

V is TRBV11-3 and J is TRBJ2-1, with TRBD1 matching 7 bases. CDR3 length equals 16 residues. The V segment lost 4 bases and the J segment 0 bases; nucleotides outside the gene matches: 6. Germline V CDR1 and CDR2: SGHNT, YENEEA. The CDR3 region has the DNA TGTGCCAGCAGCTCCCGGACAGGTCTCTCCTACAATGAGCAGTTCTTC. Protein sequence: CASSSRTGLSYNEQFF. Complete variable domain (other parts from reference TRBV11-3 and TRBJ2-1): EAGVVQSPRYKIIEKKQPVAFWCNPISGHNTLYWYLQNLGQGPELLIRYENEEAVDDSQLPKDRFSAERLKGVDSTLKIQPAELGDSAVYLCASSSRTGLSYNEQFFGPGTRLTVL.

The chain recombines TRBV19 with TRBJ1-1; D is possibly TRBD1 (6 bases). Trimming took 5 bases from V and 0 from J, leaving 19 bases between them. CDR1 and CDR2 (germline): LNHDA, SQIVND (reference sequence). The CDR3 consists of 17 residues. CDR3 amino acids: CASSLRTVSSMNTEAFF. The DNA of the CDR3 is TGTGCCAGTAGTCTCAGGACAGTTTCCTCCATGAACACTGAAGCTTTCTTT.

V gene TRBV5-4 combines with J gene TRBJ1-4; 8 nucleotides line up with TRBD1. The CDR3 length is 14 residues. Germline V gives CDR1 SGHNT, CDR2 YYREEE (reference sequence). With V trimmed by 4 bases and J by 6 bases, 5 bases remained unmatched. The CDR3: CASSPGRGHEKLFF. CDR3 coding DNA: TGTGCCAGCAGCCCTGGCAGGGGGCATGAAAAACTGTTTTTT.

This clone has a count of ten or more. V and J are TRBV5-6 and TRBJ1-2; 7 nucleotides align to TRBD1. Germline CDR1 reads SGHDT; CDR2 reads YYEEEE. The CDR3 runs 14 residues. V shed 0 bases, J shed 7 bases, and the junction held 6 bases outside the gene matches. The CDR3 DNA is TGTGCCAGCAGCTTGGACGCAGGGGGTTTTGGCTACACCTTC. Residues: CASSLDAGGFGYTF.

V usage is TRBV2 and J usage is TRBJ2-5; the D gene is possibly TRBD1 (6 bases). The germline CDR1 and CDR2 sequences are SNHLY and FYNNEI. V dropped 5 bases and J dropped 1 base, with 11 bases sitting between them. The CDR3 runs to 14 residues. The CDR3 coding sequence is TGTGCCAGCAGTACACAGGGTCTCCAAGAGACCCAGTACTTC. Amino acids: CASSTQGLQETQYF. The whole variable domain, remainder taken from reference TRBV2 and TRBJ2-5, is EPEVTQTPSHQVTQMGQEVILRCVPISNHLYFYWYRQILGQKVEFLVSFYNNEISEKSEIFDDQFSVERPDGSNFTLKIRSTKLEDSAMYFCASSTQGLQETQYFGPGTRLLVL.

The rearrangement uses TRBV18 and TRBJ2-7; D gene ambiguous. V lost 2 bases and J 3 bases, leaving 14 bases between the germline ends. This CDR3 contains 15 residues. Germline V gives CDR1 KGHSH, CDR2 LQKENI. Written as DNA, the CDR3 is TGTGCCAGCTCACCAAATAGTTCGGTGAACTACGAGCAGTACTTC. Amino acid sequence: CASSPNSSVNYEQYF.

The CDR3 DNA sequence: TGTGCCAGCAGTGTGTACGAGGGATCGAATCAGCCCCAGCATTTT. Its protein product is CASSVYEGSNQPQHF. The V gene is TRBV2, the J gene TRBJ1-5; D ambiguous. The ends were cut back, 4 bases at V and 4 bases at J, with 14 bases in the middle. The CDR3 extends over 15 amino acids. Germline CDR1 and CDR2: SNHLY and FYNNEI.

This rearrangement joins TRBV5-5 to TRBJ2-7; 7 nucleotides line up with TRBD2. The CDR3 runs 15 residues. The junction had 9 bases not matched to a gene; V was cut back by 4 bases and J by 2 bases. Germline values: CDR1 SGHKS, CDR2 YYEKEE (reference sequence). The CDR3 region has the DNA TGTGCCAGCAGCCCCACGGGGGGAACCCCCTACGAGCAGTACTTC. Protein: CASSPTGGTPYEQYF.

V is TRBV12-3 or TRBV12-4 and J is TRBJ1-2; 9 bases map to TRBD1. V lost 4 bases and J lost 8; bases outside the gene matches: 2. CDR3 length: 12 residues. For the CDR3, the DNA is TGTGCCAGCAGTTGGACAGGGGACGGCTACACCTTC. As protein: CASSWTGDGYTF.

The DNA for the CDR3 is TGTGCCAGCAGCCCGATTTCGGGTGGCAACTATGGCTACACCTTC. It encodes CASSPISGGNYGYTF. The chain recombines TRBV5-6 with TRBJ1-2; D remains unclear. Trimming left V 4 bases short and J 2 bases short, with 15 bases between. This CDR3 has 15 residues. Germline assignment: CDR1 SGHDT and CDR2 YYEEEE.

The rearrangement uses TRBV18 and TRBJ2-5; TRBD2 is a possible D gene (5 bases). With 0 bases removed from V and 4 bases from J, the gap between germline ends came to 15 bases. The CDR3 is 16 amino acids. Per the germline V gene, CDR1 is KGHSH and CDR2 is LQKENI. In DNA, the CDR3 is TGTGCCAGCTCACCACCTAGAGGGTTCGATCTAGAGACCCAGTACTTC. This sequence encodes CASSPPRGFDLETQYF.